This entry concerns a single T cell receptor (beta chain). Its target is unknown. CDR1 is LGHDT and CDR2 is YNNKEL in the germline V gene (reference sequence). The CDR3 is made up of 14 amino acids. J was trimmed by 7 bases and V by 3 bases; bases with no gene match: 6. TCRdb keeps only in-frame clones here, not all; method: immunoSEQ multiplex PCR. This table has approximately 80,000 clones, approximately 85% appearing once. The data derive from a study of T cell responses to AZD1222 COVID-19 vaccine. Study conclusions and caveats: In the spike-specific TCR repertoire, nearly half reportedly target unmutated variant regions. The number of AZD1222 recipients seropositive at baseline was only five to seven. None of the repertoires were sampled until the peak T cell response had passed. Donors were largely white British and mainly female; clonal diversity was possibly underestimated.

The starting material was peripheral blood, obtained 28 days after the second AZD1222 dose. The sequence derives from an adult who received the AZD1222 COVID-19 vaccine. The chain links TRBV3-1 (or the pseudogene TRBV3-2) to TRBJ1-5; 7 positions match TRBD1. In DNA form, the CDR3 reads TGTGCCAGCAGCCACACGACAGGGCCCCAGCCCCAGCATTTT. It specifies CASSHTTGPQPQHF.